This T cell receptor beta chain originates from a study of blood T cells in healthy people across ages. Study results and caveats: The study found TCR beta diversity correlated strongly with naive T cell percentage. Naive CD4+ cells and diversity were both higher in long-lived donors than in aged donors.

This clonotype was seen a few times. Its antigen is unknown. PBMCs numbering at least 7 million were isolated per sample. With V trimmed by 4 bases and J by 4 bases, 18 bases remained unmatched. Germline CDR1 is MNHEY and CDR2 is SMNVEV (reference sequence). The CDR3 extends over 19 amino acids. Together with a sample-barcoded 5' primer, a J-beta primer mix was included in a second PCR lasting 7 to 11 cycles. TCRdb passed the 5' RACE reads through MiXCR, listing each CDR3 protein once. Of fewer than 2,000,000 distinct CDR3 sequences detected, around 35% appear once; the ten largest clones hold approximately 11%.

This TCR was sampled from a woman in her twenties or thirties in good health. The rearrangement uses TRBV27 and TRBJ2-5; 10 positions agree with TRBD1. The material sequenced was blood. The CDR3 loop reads CASSSTGGAFWPSGETQYF. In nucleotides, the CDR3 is TGTGCCAGCAGTTCGACAGGGGGCGCATTTTGGCCTAGCGGAGAGACCCAGTACTTC.